The entry that follows covers one TCR beta chain sequence. The data belong to a study of blood T cells in healthy people across ages. With V trimmed by 3 bases and J by 7 bases, 8 bases remained unmatched. CDR3 length: 15 amino acids. A sample-barcoded 5' primer and a J-beta primer mix were used in a second PCR of about 7 to 12 cycles. TCRdb re-called the 5' RACE reads with MiXCR, one entry per CDR3 protein. The sample has roughly 1,800,000 distinct CDR3 sequences, roughly 52% seen once; the top ten hold roughly 2.1%. The chain has TRBV12-3 or TRBV12-4 and TRBJ2-1, with TRBD2 matching 8 bases. The sequence was collected from a woman aged 40 to 50 in good health. The sample consisted of blood. This CDR3 reads CASSFRAGGENEQFF. Here the CDR3 DNA reads TGTGCCAGCAGTTTTCGTGCGGGGGGTGAAAATGAGCAGTTCTTC.